These 3 T cell receptor beta chains share one sample of origin, sequenced in a study of regulatory T cells in long-lasting Graves disease. Investigators prepared the TCR beta libraries by applying iRepertoire HTBI primers and Arm-PCR of CDR3 regions. TCRdb re-analysed the multiplex PCR reads in MiXCR, keeping a single row per CDR3 protein. The table records 700,000 or so distinct CDR3 sequences, around 32% of them present only once. Stated time point: persistent/refractory GD, antithyroid drugs over 5 years with positive TRAb. Researchers made the TCR library from RNA that was extracted from PBMCs. This material consisted of peripheral blood mononuclear cells (PBMCs), taken when the disease was refractory, from a patient treated with antithyroid drugs. The receptors were gathered from a female donor with Graves disease.

This clonotype was found many times. The rearrangement joins TRBV2 to TRBJ1-2; possibly TRBD1 for D (5 bases). The V end was cut by 6 bases, the J end by 9 bases, with 23 bases between. Germline loops: CDR1 SNHLY, CDR2 FYNNEI. There are 15 residues in the CDR3. This CDR3 reads CASSSEGKARKSYTF. Written as DNA, the CDR3 is TGTGCCAGCAGCTCCGAGGGGAAGGCGCGGAAGAGCTACACCTTC. Full variable domain (rest looked up from reference TRBV2 and TRBJ1-2): EPEVTQTPSHQVTQMGQEVILRCVPISNHLYFYWYRQILGQKVEFLVSFYNNEISEKSEIFDDQFSVERPDGSNFTLKIRSTKLEDSAMYFCASSSEGKARKSYTFGSGTRLTVV.

This clonotype showed up just once. The chain combines TRBV4-1 with TRBJ1-2; 9 bases are a match to TRBD1. Germline CDR1 and CDR2: MGHRA and YSYEKL. J gave up 8 bases and V 5 bases, and 6 bases lay outside the gene matches. The length of the CDR3 is 13 residues. The DNA of the CDR3 is TGCGCCAGCAGCGTCGGGACAGGGAGCGGCTACACCTTC. Amino acids: CASSVGTGSGYTF.

Regarding this clonotype: This may be a read error, as it is one base from a much larger clone. The chain employs TRBV12-3 or TRBV12-4 and TRBJ2-7, with D uncertain. The CDR3 has 11 amino acids. Trimming took 2 bases from V and 5 from J, leaving 4 bases between them. The CDR3 here is CASSLWDEQYF. CDR3 bases: TGTGCCAGCAGTTTATGGGACGAGCAGTACTTC.